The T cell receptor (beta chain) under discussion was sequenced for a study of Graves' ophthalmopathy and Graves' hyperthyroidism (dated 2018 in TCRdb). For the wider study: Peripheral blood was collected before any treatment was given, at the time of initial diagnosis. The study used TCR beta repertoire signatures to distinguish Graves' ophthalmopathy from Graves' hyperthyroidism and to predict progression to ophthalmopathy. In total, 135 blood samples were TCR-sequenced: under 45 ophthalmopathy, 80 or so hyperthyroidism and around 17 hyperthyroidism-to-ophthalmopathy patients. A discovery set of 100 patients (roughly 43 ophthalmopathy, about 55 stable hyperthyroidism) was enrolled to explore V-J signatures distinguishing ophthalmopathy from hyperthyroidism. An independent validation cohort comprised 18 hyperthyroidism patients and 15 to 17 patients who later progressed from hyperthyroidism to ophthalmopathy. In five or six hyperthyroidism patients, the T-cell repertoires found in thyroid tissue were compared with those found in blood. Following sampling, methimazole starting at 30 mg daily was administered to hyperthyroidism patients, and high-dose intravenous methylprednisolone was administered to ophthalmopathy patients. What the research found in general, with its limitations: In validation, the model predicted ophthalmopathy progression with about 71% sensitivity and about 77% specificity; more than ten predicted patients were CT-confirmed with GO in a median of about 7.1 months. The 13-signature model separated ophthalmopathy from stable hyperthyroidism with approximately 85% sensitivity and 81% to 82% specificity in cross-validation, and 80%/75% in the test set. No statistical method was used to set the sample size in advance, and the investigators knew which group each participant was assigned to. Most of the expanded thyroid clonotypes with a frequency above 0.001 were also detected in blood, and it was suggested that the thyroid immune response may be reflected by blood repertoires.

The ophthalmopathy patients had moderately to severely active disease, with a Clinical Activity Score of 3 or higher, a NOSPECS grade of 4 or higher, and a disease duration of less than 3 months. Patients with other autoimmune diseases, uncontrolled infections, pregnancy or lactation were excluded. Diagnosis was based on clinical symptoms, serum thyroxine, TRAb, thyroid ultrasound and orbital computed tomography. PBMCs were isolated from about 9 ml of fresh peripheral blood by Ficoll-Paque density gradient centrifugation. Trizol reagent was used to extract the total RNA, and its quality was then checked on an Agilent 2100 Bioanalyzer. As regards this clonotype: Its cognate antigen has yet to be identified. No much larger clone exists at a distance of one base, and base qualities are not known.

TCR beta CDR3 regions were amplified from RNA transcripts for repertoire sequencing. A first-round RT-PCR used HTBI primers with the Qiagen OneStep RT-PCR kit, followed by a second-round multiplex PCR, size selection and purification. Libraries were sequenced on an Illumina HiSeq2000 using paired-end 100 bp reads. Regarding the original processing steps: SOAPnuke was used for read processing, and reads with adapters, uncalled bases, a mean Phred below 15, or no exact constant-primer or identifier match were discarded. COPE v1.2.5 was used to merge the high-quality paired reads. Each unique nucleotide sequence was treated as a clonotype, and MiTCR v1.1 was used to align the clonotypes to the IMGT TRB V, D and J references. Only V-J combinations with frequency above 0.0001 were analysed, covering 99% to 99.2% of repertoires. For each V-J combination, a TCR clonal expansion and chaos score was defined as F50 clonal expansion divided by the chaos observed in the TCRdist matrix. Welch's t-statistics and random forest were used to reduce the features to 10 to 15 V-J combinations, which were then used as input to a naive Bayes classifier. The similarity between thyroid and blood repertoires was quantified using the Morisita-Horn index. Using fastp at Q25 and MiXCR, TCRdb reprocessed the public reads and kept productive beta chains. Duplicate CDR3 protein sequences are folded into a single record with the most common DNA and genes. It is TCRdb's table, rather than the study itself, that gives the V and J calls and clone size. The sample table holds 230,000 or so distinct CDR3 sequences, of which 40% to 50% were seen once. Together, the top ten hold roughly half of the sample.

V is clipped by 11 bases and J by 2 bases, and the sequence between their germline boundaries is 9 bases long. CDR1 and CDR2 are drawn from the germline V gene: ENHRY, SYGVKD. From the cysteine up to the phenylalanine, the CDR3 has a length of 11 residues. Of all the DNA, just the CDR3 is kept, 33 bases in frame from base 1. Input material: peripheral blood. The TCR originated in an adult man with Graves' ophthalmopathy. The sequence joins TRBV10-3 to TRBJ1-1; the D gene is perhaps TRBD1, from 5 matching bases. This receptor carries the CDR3 CAVQGNTEAFF. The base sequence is TGTGCCGTCCAGGGAAACACTGAAGCTTTCTTT.